This TCR beta chain was recovered during a study of glioma-infiltrating T cells. This clonotype was seen only a few times. CDR3 length: 14 amino acids. J gave up 0 bases and V 3 bases, and 2 bases lay outside the gene matches. The iRepertoire nested amplicon-rescue multiplex PCR amplified TCR alpha and beta CDR3s from RNA. TCRdb re-called the multiplex PCR reads with MiXCR, one entry per CDR3 protein. The sample lists under 200,000 distinct CDR3 sequences, 43% seen once, with 5.2% in the top ten. The specimen sequenced was glioma tissue, nonneoplastic brain tissue, or PBMCs (not recorded which). The chain is built from TRBV12-3 or TRBV12-4 and TRBJ2-7, with 7 bases matching TRBD1. The clonotype was recovered from a human donor with low-grade glioma or glioblastoma, undergoing nonglioma brain surgery, or in good health (not recorded which). CDR3 loop: CASSLGTDSYEQYF. CDR3 in DNA: TGTGCCAGCAGTTTGGGGACAGACTCCTACGAGCAGTACTTC.